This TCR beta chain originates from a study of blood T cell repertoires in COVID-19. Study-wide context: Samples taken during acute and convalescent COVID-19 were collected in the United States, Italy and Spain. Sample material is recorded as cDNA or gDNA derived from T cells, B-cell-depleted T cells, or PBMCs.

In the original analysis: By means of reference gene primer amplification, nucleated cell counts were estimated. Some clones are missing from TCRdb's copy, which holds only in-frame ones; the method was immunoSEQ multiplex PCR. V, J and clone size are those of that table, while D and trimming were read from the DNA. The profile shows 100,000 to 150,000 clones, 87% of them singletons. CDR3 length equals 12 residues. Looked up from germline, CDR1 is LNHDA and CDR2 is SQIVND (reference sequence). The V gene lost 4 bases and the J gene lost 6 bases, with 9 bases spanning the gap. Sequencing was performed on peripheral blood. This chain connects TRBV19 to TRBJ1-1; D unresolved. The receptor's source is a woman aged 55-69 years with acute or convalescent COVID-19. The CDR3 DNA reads TGTGCCAGTAGTACTAGAGTCGCTGAAGCTTTCTTT. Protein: CASSTRVAEAFF. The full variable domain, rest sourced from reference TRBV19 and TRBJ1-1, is DGGITQSPKYLFRKEGQNVTLSCEQNLNHDAMYWYRQDPGQGLRLIYYSQIVNDFQKGDIAEGYSVSREKKESFPLTVTSAQKNPTAFYLCASSTRVAEAFFGQGTRLTVV.